A selection of T cell receptor beta chains follows, all from one sample in a study of regulatory T cells in long-lasting Graves disease. TCRdb fed the multiplex PCR reads into MiXCR, producing one record per CDR3 protein. The table includes approximately 400,000 distinct CDR3 sequences, around 14% detected once. These data also featured in a second study, about T cells in Graves' hyperthyroidism and ophthalmopathy.

The starting material was peripheral blood mononuclear cells (PBMCs), obtained at new diagnosis, from a patient treated with antithyroid drugs. The receptors stem from a woman aged 25 to 39 with Graves disease. CDR3s include the opening cysteine and the closing phenylalanine or tryptophan. Each record gives: clone size, V gene, CDR3 length, J gene, D gene, CDR3 DNA, CDR3 protein. The D gene is left open where the match is weak. The size field is filled for only some rows; it gives once, few, many or a size class.

-	TRBV19	18	TRBJ2-4	TRBD2	TGTGCCAGTAGTACCTTCCTGACTAGCGGGACGGCCAAAAACATTCAGTACTTC	CASSTFLTSGTAKNIQYF
many	TRBV12-3/TRBV12-4	15	TRBJ1-4	-	TGTGCCAGCAGCCCATCTGGCCCAGGACGAGAAAAACTGTTTTTT	CASSPSGPGREKLFF
many	TRBV12-3/TRBV12-4	12	TRBJ1-1	-	TGTGCCAGCCGATTTGGGGCCGCCGAAGCTTTCTTT	CASRFGAAEAFF
-	TRBV6-1	14	TRBJ2-1	TRBD1	TGTGCCAGCAGAAAGACAGGGGTCGGGAATGAGCAGTTCTTC	CASRKTGVGNEQFF
few	TRBV15	13	TRBJ1-3	-	TGTGCCACCAGCTGGCGTTCTGGAAACACCATATATTTT	CATSWRSGNTIYF
-	TRBV6-1	16	TRBJ1-3	-	TGTGCCAGCAGTCCCGGGAACAGCGTCTCTGGAAACACCATATATTTT	CASSPGNSVSGNTIYF
few	TRBV12-3/TRBV12-4	16	TRBJ2-7	TRBD1	TGTGCCAGCAGTTTAGACATCTGGACAGGGACCTACGAGCAGTACTTC	CASSLDIWTGTYEQYF
-	TRBV5-1	15	TRBJ2-3	-	TGCGCCAGCAACCCAGTCGGGGGAAACACAGATACGCAGTATTTT	CASNPVGGNTDTQYF
once	TRBV2	13	TRBJ2-1	-	TGTGCCAGCAATACTCGGGGCGGGAATGAGCAGTTCTTC	CASNTRGGNEQFF
-	TRBV29-1	13	TRBJ2-5	-	TGCAGCGCCCAAGGCCGGTTACAAGAGACCCAGTACTTC	CSAQGRLQETQYF
many	TRBV30	15	TRBJ2-5	TRBD2	TGTGCCTGGAGTGGAGCGGGAGGGCCGACGAAGACCCAGTACTTC	CAWSGAGGPTKTQYF
-	TRBV27	13	TRBJ2-5	-	TGTGCCAGCAGTTCGGGACACCCAGAGACCCAGTACTTC	CASSSGHPETQYF
few	TRBV18	13	TRBJ1-4	TRBD1	TGTGCCAGCTCCGACAGGGCGGGAGAAAAACTGTTTTTT	CASSDRAGEKLFF
many	TRBV11-2	15	TRBJ2-7	-	TGTGCCAGCAGCTTAGGGCAAGGACGCACCTACGAGCAGTACTTC	CASSLGQGRTYEQYF
many	TRBV20-1	11	TRBJ1-3	-	TGCAGTGCTAGGGTCGGGACCACCATATATTTT	CSARVGTTIYF
-	TRBV20-1	15	TRBJ2-2	-	TGCAGTGCTAGAGACGGAGCCTGGGGCCCCGGGGAGCTGTTTTTT	CSARDGAWGPGELFF
many	TRBV5-1	16	TRBJ2-4	-	TGCGCCAGCAGCCCCACGGAACCCCTAGCCAAAAACATTCAGTACTTC	CASSPTEPLAKNIQYF
many	TRBV24-1	13	TRBJ1-2	-	TGTGCCACCAGTGATTTGCAGGGACGTGGCTACACCTTC	CATSDLQGRGYTF
many	TRBV7-8	16	TRBJ2-5	TRBD1	TGTGCCAGCAGCTTAGTTGGGACAGGGTTACAAGAGACCCAGTACTTC	CASSLVGTGLQETQYF
-	TRBV9	18	TRBJ2-2	TRBD2	TGTGCCAGCAGCGTAGTGACTAGCGGGAGGGAGAACACCGGGGAGCTGTTTTTT	CASSVVTSGRENTGELFF
-	TRBV14	15	TRBJ2-1	-	TGTGCCAGCAGCCAAGATCAAGGATATGGGACACAGCAGTTCTTC	CASSQDQGYGTQQFF
few	TRBV4-1	15	TRBJ1-2	-	TGCGCCAGCAGCCAAGGAGAGGGCAATAACTATGGCTACACCTTC	CASSQGEGNNYGYTF
many	TRBV2	14	TRBJ1-5	-	TGTGCCAGCAGTGAGGGGCATAGCAATCAGCCCCAGCATTTT	CASSEGHSNQPQHF
many	TRBV12-3/TRBV12-4	14	TRBJ1-6	-	TGTGCCAGCAGTATCTTCCAGGGTCGTTCACCCCTCCACTTT	CASSIFQGRSPLHF
many	TRBV20-1	16	TRBJ2-5	-	TGCAGTGCTCCTGGTAGCTTACTAGGTCTCCTGGAGACCCAGTACTTC	CSAPGSLLGLLETQYF
many	TRBV20-1	13	TRBJ1-1	-	TGCAGTGCTCGGACTCCCTTGCAGAGTGAAGCTTTCTTT	CSARTPLQSEAFF
-	TRBV2	16	TRBJ1-5	-	TGTGCCAGCAGTGGTGTGGTCAGAATGGGAAATCAGTCCCAGCATTTT	CASSGVVRMGNQSQHF
-	TRBV28	15	TRBJ2-1	TRBD1	TGTGCCAGCAGTCCAGACAGGGGAGGCTACAATGAGCAGTTCTTC	CASSPDRGGYNEQFF